This T cell receptor (beta chain) is from a study of T cells after yellow fever vaccination. Overall study: Fractions low in cell number were prepared with SMART-Seq v4 Ultra Low Input.

Whole-study results and caveats: Post-booster samples contained most primary-vaccination clones (around 95% CD4, about 87% CD8).

CDR3 length: 15 residues. V lost 4 bases, J lost 3 bases, and 6 bases stayed unmatched. In germline, CDR1 is SGDLS, CDR2 YYNGEE. The 5'RACE template-switching step produced TCR cDNA and added a universal primer site and UMIs. TCRdb ran MiXCR on the 5' RACE reads and lists one entry per CDR3 protein. This repertoire shows approximately 350,000 distinct CDR3 sequences, around 10% found once; its top ten account for less than 20%. Details on this clonotype: Its antigen is not known.

The V gene is TRBV9, the J gene TRBJ1-4, with 7 bases matching TRBD1. Specimen: PBMCs, collected on the day of the first yellow fever vaccination. The source is a man between 18 and 35 years old who received the YFV17D yellow fever vaccine. Here the CDR3 reads CASSLRQGPNEKLFF. The CDR3, as DNA: TGTGCCAGCAGCCTCCGACAGGGTCCTAATGAAAAACTGTTTTTT.